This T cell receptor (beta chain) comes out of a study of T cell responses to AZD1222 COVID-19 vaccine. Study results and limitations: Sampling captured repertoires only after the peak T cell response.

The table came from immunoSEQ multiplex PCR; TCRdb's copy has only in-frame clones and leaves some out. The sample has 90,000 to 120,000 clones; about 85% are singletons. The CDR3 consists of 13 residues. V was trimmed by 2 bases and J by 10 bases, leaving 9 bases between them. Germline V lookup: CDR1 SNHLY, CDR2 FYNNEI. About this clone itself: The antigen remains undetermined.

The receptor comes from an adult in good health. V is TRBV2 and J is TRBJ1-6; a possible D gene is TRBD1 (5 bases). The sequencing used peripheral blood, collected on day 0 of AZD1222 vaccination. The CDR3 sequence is CASSEQGLSPLHF. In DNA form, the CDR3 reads TGTGCCAGCAGTGAACAGGGTTTGTCACCCCTCCACTTT.